Each of the 15 T cell receptor beta chains below was sequenced from the same sample in a study of blood T cell repertoires in COVID-19. Assay: immunoSEQ multiplex PCR; the TCRdb copy retains only in-frame clones and omits some. The top ten clones hold approximately 1.9% of a sample with 330,000 or so clones, about 89% of them seen once. Input material: PBMCs or T cells enriched from blood (not recorded which). Every receptor here comes from a man in his forties in a cohort exposed to, infected with or recovered from COVID-19 (not recorded which).

The genes are TRBV11-2 and TRBJ2-3; 7 nucleotides align to TRBD2. Looked up from germline, CDR1 is SGHAT and CDR2 is FQNNGV. The CDR3 loop spans 16 amino acids. Trimming cost V 3 bases and J 3 bases; bases outside gene matches: 9. CDR3 sequence reads: CASSLGASGITDTQYF. The CDR3 bases are TGTGCCAGCAGCTTGGGTGCCAGCGGGATTACAGATACGCAGTATTTT.

The CDR3 reads CASSVHREGTQYF. The CDR3 DNA sequence: TGTGCCAGCAGCGTTCATCGGGAGGGTACGCAGTATTTT. This rearrangement joins TRBV9 to TRBJ2-3, with TRBD2 matching 8 bases. The CDR3 has 13 amino acids. Germline CDR1 reads SGDLS; CDR2 reads YYNGEE. V shed 2 bases and J 8 bases; nucleotides not matched to a gene: 4.

The J gene is TRBJ2-7, the V gene TRBV6-5; tentative D call: TRBD1 (5 bases). Germline V gene data show CDR1 as MNHEY and CDR2 as SVGAGI. Trimming removed 0 bases at V and 4 bases at J, with 13 bases between. This CDR3 has 15 amino acids. The chain's CDR3 is CASSYSGQDLYEQYF. Written as DNA, the CDR3 is TGTGCCAGCAGTTACTCTGGACAAGACTTGTACGAGCAGTACTTC.

The genes are TRBV6-5 and TRBJ2-5, with TRBD2 identical over 11 bases. Germline values: CDR1 MNHEY, CDR2 SVGAGI. The length of the CDR3 is 13 residues. With V trimmed by 7 bases and J by 3 bases, 1 base remained unmatched. The CDR3 DNA reads TGTGCCAGCACGGGACTAGCGGAAGAGACCCAGTACTTC. It codes for CASTGLAEETQYF.

The chain links TRBV19 to TRBJ1-4; D possibly corresponds to TRBD1 (6 bases). This CDR3 has 16 residues. From germline, CDR1 is LNHDA and CDR2 SQIVND (reference sequence). Trimming cost V 7 bases and J 4 bases, with 19 bases left between them. The CDR3: CASTERGGVVNEKLFF. CDR3 nucleotide sequence: TGTGCCAGTACAGAGAGAGGGGGGGTGGTTAATGAAAAACTGTTTTTT.

The rearrangement joins TRBV28 to TRBJ1-1, with 9 nucleotides matching TRBD1. The J segment lost 3 bases and the V segment lost 5 bases, leaving 10 bases of the junction unmatched. Germline V gene lookup returns CDR1 MDHEN and CDR2 SYDVKM. This CDR3 has 16 amino acids. CDR3 loop: CASSPGTGPEDTEAFF. The CDR3, as DNA: TGTGCCAGCAGTCCCGGGACAGGGCCCGAGGACACTGAAGCTTTCTTT.

With regard to this clone: This may stem from a read error, because a much larger clone lies one nucleotide away. The chain uses TRBV7-9 and TRBJ1-4; D remains unclear. The germline V gene has CDR1 SEHNR and CDR2 FQNEAQ (reference sequence). There are 14 residues in the CDR3. Between the trimmed V and J ends, which lost 6 bases and 0 bases, there was a span of 8 bases. The CDR3, as DNA: TGTGCCAGCAGTCAGGATGCAACTAATGAAAAACTGTTTTTT. Its translation is CASSQDATNEKLFF.

The chain uses TRBV29-1 and TRBJ2-5; TRBD2 matches 7 bases. Germline V lookup: CDR1 SQVTM, CDR2 ANQGSEA. The CDR3 consists of 12 residues. V lost 6 bases, J lost 6 bases, and 7 bases stayed unmatched. This CDR3 is CSVAREGKTQYF. The DNA of the CDR3 is TGCAGCGTGGCCAGGGAGGGAAAGACCCAGTACTTC.

The chain carries TRBV4-2 and TRBJ1-5, with 7 bases matching TRBD1. Trimming removed 3 bases from V and 7 bases from J; junction bases left unmatched: 6. The CDR3 is 14 amino acids. The V gene's germline CDR1 is LGHNA and CDR2 YNFKEQ. CDR3 region: CASSQPDRSQPQHF. CDR3 bases: TGTGCCAGCAGCCAGCCGGACAGGTCCCAGCCCCAGCATTTT.

The V and J genes are TRBV28 and TRBJ1-4; tentative D call: TRBD1 (6 bases). The CDR3 runs 13 residues. V was pared by 6 bases and J by 5 bases, with 10 bases between. Germline loops: CDR1 MDHEN, CDR2 SYDVKM. The CDR3 is CASRRQGNEKLFF. Here the CDR3 DNA reads TGTGCCAGCAGGCGGCAGGGGAATGAAAAACTGTTTTTT.

The gene calls are TRBV11-3 and TRBJ2-3; 11 bases match TRBD2. The CDR3 contains 17 residues. From germline, CDR1 is SGHNT and CDR2 YENEEA. V shed 2 bases and J 2 bases; nucleotides not matched to a gene: 6. CDR3 coding DNA: TGTGCCAGCAGCTTAAGTCCACTAGCGGGAGCCACAGATACGCAGTATTTT. Translated, it gives CASSLSPLAGATDTQYF.

The CDR3 loop reads CASSLDRQGADTQYF. CDR3 nucleotides: TGCGCCAGCAGCTTGGATCGACAGGGGGCAGATACGCAGTATTTT. The rearrangement links TRBV5-1 to TRBJ2-3, with 9 bases lining up with TRBD1. CDR1 and CDR2 from the germline V gene are SGHRS and YFSETQ. The CDR3 totals 15 residues. V gave up 0 bases and J gave up 4 bases; unmatched junction bases: 3. Combining the CDR3 with reference TRBV5-1 and TRBJ2-3 gives the whole variable domain KAGVTQTPRYLIKTRGQQVTLSCSPISGHRSVSWYQQTPGQGLQFLFEYFSETQRNKGNFPGRFSGRQFSNSRSEMNVSTLELGDSALYLCASSLDRQGADTQYFGPGTRLTVL.

The chain uses TRBV28 and TRBJ1-1; perhaps TRBD1 as D (5 bases). CDR1 is MDHEN and CDR2 is SYDVKM in the germline V gene. Trimming left V 6 bases short and J 4 bases short, with 24 bases between. The CDR3 contains 17 residues. CDR3 sequence reads: CASRGRQGSTGGTEAFF. CDR3 sequence (DNA): TGTGCCAGCAGGGGTCGGCAGGGCTCTACCGGGGGCACTGAAGCTTTCTTT.

The chain links TRBV19 to TRBJ1-5; 10 bases match TRBD1. With 6 bases clipped from V and 7 bases from J, the junction kept 12 bases outside the gene matches. The CDR3 extends over 16 amino acids. CDR1 and CDR2 from the germline V gene are LNHDA and SQIVND (reference sequence). The CDR3 spells CASSLVTGGLGQPQHF. The DNA for the CDR3 is TGTGCCAGTAGCCTCGTGACAGGGGGCCTCGGGCAGCCCCAGCATTTT.

Concerning this clone itself: Other DNA variants within this sample encode the same CDR3. V usage is TRBV6-5 and J usage is TRBJ2-7, with 10 nucleotides matching TRBD1. The CDR3 sequence is 14 residues long. After removal of 2 bases from V and 4 bases from J, the junction contained 2 bases not matched to a gene. CDR1 is MNHEY and CDR2 is SVGAGI in the germline V gene. This chain's CDR3 is CASSYRTGGYEQYF. The DNA of the CDR3 is TGTGCCAGCAGTTACAGGACAGGGGGTTACGAGCAGTACTTC.